This entry lists 13 T cell receptor beta chains sequenced from one sample in a study of shared clonotypes between healthy human individuals. Using immunoSEQ multiplex PCR, the repertoire was profiled, and TCRdb retains in-frame clones only, with some absent. The sample records more than 2 million clones, about 95% being singletons. Naive CD8 cells were CD45RO-negative, positively selected for CCR7, excluding terminally differentiated effector memory CD45RA+ cells. Sample: naive CD8+ T cells sorted from blood. The receptors were sampled from a man between 18 and 29 years old in good health.

Comment on this clone: Other DNA sequences within the sample encode an identical CDR3. The CDR3 region is CASSSTGGEQYF. CDR3 coding DNA: TGTGCCAGCAGCTCTACAGGGGGAGAGCAGTACTTC. The V and J genes are TRBV7-9 and TRBJ2-7; TRBD1 matches 8 bases. CDR1 and CDR2 from the germline V gene are SEHNR and FQNEAQ (reference sequence). This CDR3 spans 12 amino acids. V lost 4 bases and J lost 7; bases outside the gene matches: 3. The variable domain in full, completed from reference TRBV7-9 and TRBJ2-7, reads DTGVSQNPRHKITKRGQNVTFRCDPISEHNRLYWYRQTLGQGPEFLTYFQNEAQLEKSRLLSDRFSAERPKGSFSTLEIQRTEQGDSAMYLCASSSTGGEQYFGPGTRLTVT.

Concerning this clone: Other DNA variants within this sample encode the same CDR3. The V call is TRBV7-9, the J call TRBJ2-7; 8 bases are shared with TRBD2. Germline V CDR1 and CDR2: SEHNR, FQNEAQ (reference sequence). V lost 5 bases and J lost 0; bases outside the gene matches: 3. The CDR3 has 14 residues. CDR3 bases: TGTGCCAGCAGCCCCAGCGGGAGCTCCTACGAGCAGTACTTC. Encoded protein: CASSPSGSSYEQYF.

The chain joins TRBV4-2 to TRBJ1-5; 10 nucleotides align to TRBD1. V dropped 1 base and J dropped 7; count of bases not matched to a gene: 7. Germline CDR1 is LGHNA and CDR2 is YNFKEQ. The CDR3 loop spans 16 amino acids. CDR3 in amino acids: CASSQVGQGEYQPQHF. The CDR3 region has the DNA TGTGCCAGCAGCCAAGTCGGACAGGGGGAGTACCAGCCCCAGCATTTT.

The V and J genes are TRBV5-6 and TRBJ2-1; TRBD2 aligns across 8 bases. The trim removed 0 bases at V and 8 bases at J, leaving 13 bases unmatched. CDR3 size: 17 residues. Germline loops: CDR1 SGHDT, CDR2 YYEEEE. CDR3: CASSLGKGLANGYEQFF. In DNA form, the CDR3 reads TGTGCCAGCAGCTTGGGGAAAGGACTAGCCAACGGCTATGAGCAGTTCTTC.

J is TRBJ1-1 and V is TRBV27, with 8 bases identical to TRBD1. V lost 3 bases, J lost 3 bases, and 3 bases stayed unmatched. The CDR3 totals 14 residues. Germline assignment: CDR1 MNHEY and CDR2 SMNVEV (reference sequence). This chain's CDR3 is CASSFQGAHTEAFF. In nucleotides, the CDR3 is TGTGCCAGCAGTTTTCAGGGGGCCCACACTGAAGCTTTCTTT.

This sequence joins TRBV7-2 and TRBJ1-2; D not resolved. In germline, CDR1 is SGHTA, CDR2 FQGNSA. Between the trimmed V and J ends, which lost 0 bases and 2 bases, there was a span of 16 bases. This CDR3 region has 17 residues. CDR3 DNA: TGTGCCAGCAGCTTAGCGGTAGTATACGACGGGAACTATGGCTACACCTTC. Its protein is CASSLAVVYDGNYGYTF.

The chain is built from TRBV5-8 and TRBJ2-7, with TRBD1 matching 9 bases. J gave up 4 bases and V 0 bases, and 8 bases lay outside the gene matches. The CDR3 contains 16 residues. CDR1 is SGHTS, CDR2 YDEGEE, per germline. The chain's CDR3 is CASSLDAGTGIYEQYF. For the CDR3, the DNA is TGTGCCAGCAGCTTGGATGCCGGGACAGGGATATACGAGCAGTACTTC. The full variable domain, completed using reference TRBV5-8 and TRBJ2-7, is EAGVTQSPTHLIKTRGQQATLRCSPISGHTSVYWYQQALGLGLQFLLWYDEGEERNRGNFPPRFSGRQFPNYSSELNVNALELEDSALYLCASSLDAGTGIYEQYFGPGTRLTVT.

The CDR3 loop is CASSFKENTGELFF. CDR3 DNA: TGTGCCAGCAGCTTTAAGGAGAACACCGGGGAGCTGTTTTTT. The V and J genes are TRBV7-9 and TRBJ2-2; no firm D call. This CDR3 spans 14 amino acids. Trimming removed 3 bases at V and 1 base at J, with 6 bases between. Germline CDR1 is SEHNR and CDR2 is FQNEAQ (reference sequence).

This chain joins TRBV4-1 and TRBJ2-7, with TRBD2 identical over 10 bases. This CDR3 region has 17 residues. Germline loops: CDR1 MGHRA, CDR2 YSYEKL. J gave up 0 bases and V 2 bases, and 7 bases lay outside the gene matches. The CDR3 protein is CASSQKTSGSSSYEQYF. DNA of the CDR3: TGCGCCAGCAGCCAAAAGACTAGCGGGTCCAGCTCCTACGAGCAGTACTTC.

This rearrangement joins TRBV19 to TRBJ2-7, with D perhaps assigned TRBD1 or TRBD2 (5 bases each). Looked up from germline, CDR1 is LNHDA and CDR2 is SQIVND (reference sequence). V shed 8 bases and J shed 0 bases, with 11 bases lying between them. This CDR3 comprises 13 residues. The CDR3 sequence: CASRAGSSYEQYF. CDR3 coding DNA: TGTGCCAGTCGGGCAGGGAGCTCCTACGAGCAGTACTTC.

This chain links TRBV4-3 with TRBJ2-3; 8 nucleotides align to TRBD2. Germline V gene data show CDR1 as LGHNA and CDR2 as YSLEER. CDR3 length: 17 amino acids. V trimming: 0 bases; J trimming: 6 bases; junction bases outside the gene matches: 11. Here the CDR3 reads CASSQDLRGLDLDTQYF. CDR3 DNA sequence: TGCGCCAGCAGCCAAGATCTTCGGGGACTAGATTTGGATACGCAGTATTTT.

This clone was detected only once. The chain has TRBV9 and TRBJ1-1; D perhaps matches TRBD1 (5 bases). From germline, CDR1 is SGDLS and CDR2 YYNGEE. The CDR3 is made up of 14 amino acids. V lost 6 bases and J 0 bases, leaving 12 bases between the germline ends. The CDR3 loop reads CASTHGGVNTEAFF. CDR3 in DNA: TGTGCCAGCACTCACGGGGGGGTGAACACTGAAGCTTTCTTT.

The chain carries TRBV4-3 and TRBJ2-3, with D hard to call. From germline, CDR1 is LGHNA and CDR2 YSLEER. The length of the CDR3 is 19 residues. The ends were cut back, 4 bases at V and 0 bases at J, with 23 bases in the middle. The CDR3 DNA reads TGCGCCAGCAGCCCTGAGACCTCGCTGGGGTTCACTAGCACAGATACGCAGTATTTT. Protein product: CASSPETSLGFTSTDTQYF.